The rows below give T cell receptor beta chains drawn from one sample of a study of HIV-infected patients and healthy controls. TCRdb ran MiXCR on the 5' RACE reads and lists one entry per CDR3 protein. The sample lists fewer than 20,000 distinct CDR3 sequences; approximately 12% were seen once. The sequencing input was blood. The origin of the receptors is an adult in good health. The CDR3 runs from the conserved cysteine through the conserved F or W. A D gene is named only where the DNA matches it firmly. The size entry is marked missing in some rows and otherwise reads once, few, many or a size class.

size	V	J	length	D	CDR3	DNA
medium-sized	TRBV18	TRBJ2-3	15	TRBD2	CASSLLAGGTDTQYF	TGTGCCAGCTCACTTTTAGCGGGGGGCACAGATACGCAGTATTTT
many	TRBV2	TRBJ1-2	13	TRBD1	CASSRDSNYGYTF	TGTGCCAGCAGCCGGGACAGCAACTATGGCTACACCTTC
NA	TRBV5-4	TRBJ1-2	14	TRBD1	CASSSGTGAYGYTF	TGTGCCAGCAGCTCGGGGACAGGTGCTTATGGCTACACCTTC
NA	TRBV10-3	TRBJ2-7	12	NA	CAISDRAYEQYF	TGTGCCATCAGTGACAGGGCCTACGAGCAGTACTTC
few	TRBV20-1	TRBJ1-6	17	TRBD1	CSAQPGGRGPFNSPLHF	TGCAGTGCCCAACCAGGCGGCAGGGGGCCGTTTAATTCACCCCTCCACTTT
medium-sized	TRBV7-8	TRBJ2-7	14	NA	CASSLAPMSYEQYF	TGTGCCAGCAGCTTAGCGCCGATGAGCTACGAGCAGTACTTC
NA	TRBV6-5	TRBJ2-7	15	TRBD1	CASSYHRDRGSEQYF	TGTGCCAGCAGTTACCACCGGGACAGGGGTTCCGAGCAGTACTTC
NA	TRBV12-3/TRBV12-4	TRBJ1-5	14	NA	CASSPQVRNQPQHF	TGTGCCAGCAGCCCACAGGTACGCAATCAGCCCCAGCATTTT
medium-sized	TRBV20-1	TRBJ1-5	15	NA	CSAREFTDSNQPQHF	TGCAGTGCTAGAGAGTTTACGGATAGCAATCAGCCCCAGCATTTT
medium-sized	TRBV7-9	TRBJ1-4	16	TRBD1	CASSLLTGAQREKLFF	TGTGCCAGCAGCTTGCTCACAGGGGCGCAACGGGAAAAACTGTTTTTT
NA	TRBV20-1	TRBJ2-7	12	NA	CSARGNSYEQYF	TGCAGTGCTAGGGGGAACAGCTACGAGCAGTACTTC
few	TRBV2	TRBJ2-7	14	TRBD1	CASSVWTGAYEQYF	TGTGCCAGCAGTGTTTGGACAGGGGCCTACGAGCAGTACTTC